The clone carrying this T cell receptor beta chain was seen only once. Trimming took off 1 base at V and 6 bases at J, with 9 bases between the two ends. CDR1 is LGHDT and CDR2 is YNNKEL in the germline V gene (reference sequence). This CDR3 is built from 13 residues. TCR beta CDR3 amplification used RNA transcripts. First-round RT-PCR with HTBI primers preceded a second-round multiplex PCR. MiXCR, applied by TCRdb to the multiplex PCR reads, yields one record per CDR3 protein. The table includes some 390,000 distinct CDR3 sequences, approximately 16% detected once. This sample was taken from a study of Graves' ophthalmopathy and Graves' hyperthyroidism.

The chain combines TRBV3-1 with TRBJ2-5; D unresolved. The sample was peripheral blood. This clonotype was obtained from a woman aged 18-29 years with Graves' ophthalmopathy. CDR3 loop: CASSQGLGKTQYF. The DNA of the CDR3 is TGTGCCAGCAGCCAAGGTCTGGGGAAGACCCAGTACTTC.